What follows describes a single T cell receptor beta chain. The sample comes from a study of low-dose radiotherapy and immunotherapy resistance in tumors. Time point described: before trial treatment. The germline V gene encodes CDR1 SGHRS and CDR2 YFSETQ. The CDR3 totals 16 residues. Trimming pared 2 bases from V and 4 bases from J, leaving 17 bases between. TRAV- and TRBV-specific primers were used for first-strand cDNA, which covered alpha and beta chains. TCRs were put through roughly 20 PCR cycles of amplification with Phusion. A constant-region primer and the V-primer adapter served as the primer pair. TCRdb processed the reads anew with MiXCR; each CDR3 protein has one entry. The table includes tens of thousands of distinct CDR3 sequences, less than 35% detected once.

Sequencing used PBMCs, obtained before treatment. The chain carries TRBV5-1 and TRBJ2-3, with D possibly matching TRBD2 (5 bases). This receptor was obtained from a female donor with ovarian cancer. The CDR3, as DNA: TGCGCCAGCAGCTTCGTACCAGGCGGGTTCCCAGATACGCAGTATTTT. Translating gives CASSFVPGGFPDTQYF.